This TCR beta chain was captured in a study of blood T cell repertoires in COVID-19. Background on the study: Samples representing acute and convalescent COVID-19 were sourced from the United States, Italy and Spain.

As processed by the authors: For nucleated cells, counts were estimated from reference gene primer amplification. Method: immunoSEQ multiplex PCR; TCRdb's copy keeps in-frame clones and lacks some. D and trimming were read from the DNA, whereas the V and J calls and clone size are those reported in that table. The table has 80,000 or so clones, about 88% seen once. This CDR3 region has 13 residues. Germline-derived CDR1 and CDR2 are GTSNPN and SVGIG (reference sequence). V dropped 4 bases and J dropped 1 base, with 11 bases sitting between them. The sample consisted of peripheral blood. The sequence was obtained from a human donor in a cohort sampled during active COVID-19. The J gene is TRBJ2-7, the V gene TRBV30; maybe TRBD1 (5 bases). In nucleotides, the CDR3 is TGTGCCTGGACCGAACAGGTATCCTACGAGCAGTACTTC. Its protein is CAWTEQVSYEQYF.